These 20 T cell receptor beta chains were sequenced from one sample in a study of cytomegalovirus exposure and HLA in healthy donors. A multiplex PCR was run with 60 Vbeta primers and 13 Jbeta primers. Repertoires were generated with immunoSEQ multiplex PCR, while TCRdb's copy carries only in-frame clones and drops some. The profile shows approximately 200,000 clones, 70% to 85% of them singletons. The material sequenced was PBMCs. These receptors were taken from a boy younger than 10 in good health and CMV-seronegative.

This clone has just one count. The rearrangement joins TRBV7-2 to TRBJ1-3; D not certain. Germline CDR1 is SGHTA and CDR2 is FQGNSA. CDR3 size: 19 residues. The V end was cut by 3 bases, the J end by 2 bases, with 23 bases between. The CDR3 region has the DNA TGTGCCAGCAGCTTCCGAGTGGCAGCAACCTCACGGGCTGGAAACACCATATATTTT. It specifies CASSFRVAATSRAGNTIYF.

J is TRBJ2-1 and V is TRBV18; possible D gene TRBD2, 5 bases. The V gene's germline CDR1 is KGHSH and CDR2 LQKENI. CDR3 size: 15 residues. V lost 3 bases and J 8 bases, leaving 17 bases between the germline ends. The CDR3 protein is CASSPAGPLTDEQFF. CDR3 nucleotide sequence: TGTGCCAGCTCACCTGCGGGCCCGTTAACCGATGAGCAGTTCTTC.

CDR3 residues: CASSFNLIRTHKGYEQYF. CDR3 in DNA: TGTGCCAGCAGCTTCAACCTGATACGGACTCACAAAGGCTACGAGCAGTACTTC. J is TRBJ2-7 and V is TRBV7-3; D is possibly TRBD2 (5 bases). The V end lost 3 bases, the J end lost 3 bases, and 24 bases lay between the germline ends. Germline-derived CDR1 and CDR2 are SGHTA and FQGTGA. CDR3 size: 18 residues.

The genes are TRBV5-1 and TRBJ1-2; 7 positions agree with TRBD1. This CDR3 is 14 amino acids long. Germline CDR1 and CDR2: SGHRS and YFSETQ. V lost 1 base to trimming and J lost 7 bases; unmatched junction nucleotides: 7. CDR3 nucleotides: TGCGCCAGCAGCTTGATTACAGGGGTGGGTGGCTACACCTTC. Amino acids: CASSLITGVGGYTF.

This chain connects TRBV7-9 to TRBJ1-2, with a tentative D call TRBD1 (6 bases). The CDR3 sequence is 14 residues long. V was trimmed by 5 bases and J by 6 bases, leaving 16 bases between them. Germline CDR1 and CDR2: SEHNR and FQNEAQ (reference sequence). CDR3: CASSQVGAQDGYTF. The DNA of the CDR3 is TGTGCCAGCAGCCAGGTGGGGGCTCAGGATGGCTACACCTTC.

The chain recombines TRBV5-4 with TRBJ2-3; 8 bases agree with TRBD2. With V trimmed by 1 base and J by 4 bases, 8 bases remained unmatched. The CDR3 sequence is 16 residues long. The germline V gene has CDR1 SGHNT and CDR2 YYREEE (reference sequence). This chain's CDR3 is CASSLFVGGVSDTQYF. For the CDR3, the DNA is TGTGCCAGCAGCTTGTTTGTCGGGGGGGTGTCAGATACGCAGTATTTT.

This clone was picked up a small number of times. This rearrangement joins TRBV7-9 to TRBJ2-1; TRBD2 matches 10 bases. The ends lost 2 bases at V and 7 bases at J; junction bases unmatched: 5. Per the germline V gene, CDR1 is SEHNR and CDR2 is FQNEAQ (reference sequence). This CDR3 spans 15 amino acids. CDR3 loop: CASSLKAAGGNEQFF. The CDR3 nucleotides read TGTGCCAGCAGCTTAAAAGCAGCGGGGGGGAATGAGCAGTTCTTC.

This chain joins TRBV13 and TRBJ2-7; 11 nucleotides match TRBD2. With V trimmed by 5 bases and J by 3 bases, 15 bases remained unmatched. In germline, CDR1 is PRHDT, CDR2 FYEKMQ (reference sequence). The CDR3 totals 18 residues. Here the CDR3 DNA reads TGTGCCAGCAGCCGAAAGGAGGTAGCGGGGGGGCCGTTCTACGAGCAGTACTTC. This translates into CASSRKEVAGGPFYEQYF.

The CDR3 protein is CASSLFSGTGSIVCGYTF. In DNA form, the CDR3 reads TGTGCCAGCAGCTTATTTTCCGGGACAGGGAGCATCGTATGTGGCTACACCTTC. The chain has TRBV11-2 and TRBJ1-2, with 9 nucleotides matching TRBD1. V lost 2 bases to trimming and J lost 7 bases; unmatched junction nucleotides: 17. Looked up from germline, CDR1 is SGHAT and CDR2 is FQNNGV. There are 18 residues in the CDR3.

This clone was found a few times. The rearrangement joins TRBV4-1 to TRBJ2-3, with D possibly being TRBD2 (7 bases). V gave up 0 bases and J gave up 2 bases, with 21 bases separating them. Germline CDR1 is MGHRA and CDR2 is YSYEKL. This CDR3 is 19 amino acids long. The CDR3 sequence: CASSQDLGGGRILTDTQYF. CDR3 in DNA: TGCGCCAGCAGCCAAGATCTTGGGGGGGGCCGTATACTCACAGATACGCAGTATTTT.

The chain joins TRBV25-1 to TRBJ2-5; D is perhaps TRBD2 (6 bases). This CDR3 is built from 13 residues. Germline-derived CDR1 and CDR2 are MGHDK and SYGVNS. V shed 7 bases and J shed 5 bases, with 14 bases lying between them. Written as DNA, the CDR3 is TGTGCCAGCAACGGGGGTGGCAGGGAGACCCAGTACTTC. This encodes CASNGGGRETQYF. The full variable domain, its missing parts supplied by reference TRBV25-1 and TRBJ2-5, is EADIYQTPRYLVIGTGKKITLECSQTMGHDKMYWYQQDPGMELHLIHYSYGVNSTEKGDLSSESTVSRIRTEHFPLTLESARPSHTSQYLCASNGGGRETQYFGPGTRLLVL.

The chain couples TRBV6-6 to TRBJ1-2; D is unclear. The V end lost 2 bases, the J end lost 5 bases, and 15 bases lay between the germline ends. The CDR3 covers 15 residues. Per germline, CDR1 MNHNY and CDR2 SVGAGI (reference sequence). CDR3: CASSYRRTLGYGYTF. The CDR3 DNA sequence: TGTGCCAGCAGTTACCGCCGGACTTTGGGGTATGGCTACACCTTC.

There are a few counts of this clone. The V gene is TRBV2, the J gene TRBJ2-7, with 8 bases fitting TRBD1. The CDR3 has 14 residues. The ends lost 7 bases at V and 4 bases at J; junction bases unmatched: 9. Germline CDR1 and CDR2: SNHLY and FYNNEI. The CDR3 DNA reads TGTGCCAGCACACGGGGACAGGTGCTATACGAGCAGTACTTC. Translation: CASTRGQVLYEQYF.

The chain recombines TRBV2 with TRBJ2-6; D might be TRBD1 (6 bases). The CDR3 totals 17 residues. Trimming removed 3 bases at V and 0 bases at J, with 12 bases between. CDR1 SNHLY and CDR2 FYNNEI come from the germline V gene. The CDR3 sequence is CASSDRGIGSGANVLTF. Written as DNA, the CDR3 is TGTGCCAGCAGTGACAGGGGAATTGGCTCTGGGGCCAACGTCCTGACTTTC.

This chain joins TRBV6-1 and TRBJ1-4; D is undetermined. Germline V gene sequence: CDR1 MNHNS, CDR2 SASEGT. There are 14 residues in the CDR3. Trimming stripped 3 bases from V and 3 bases from J, with 8 bases between. CDR3 sequence reads: CASSDGVPNEKLFF. DNA for the CDR3: TGTGCCAGCAGTGACGGGGTGCCTAATGAAAAACTGTTTTTT.

The gene calls are TRBV29-1 and TRBJ2-1; D is possibly TRBD1 (6 bases). The CDR3 totals 13 residues. Per germline, CDR1 SQVTM and CDR2 ANQGSEA. The V end was cut by 7 bases, the J end by 0 bases, with 10 bases between. Here the CDR3 reads CSAGQSSYNEQFF. CDR3 sequence (DNA): TGCAGCGCCGGACAGAGCTCCTACAATGAGCAGTTCTTC.

The rearrangement uses TRBV4-3 and TRBJ2-6; no definite D call. The CDR3 spans 15 residues. CDR1 and CDR2 (germline): LGHNA, YSLEER. Trimming shortened V by 4 bases and J by 1 base, and 8 bases separated the two germline ends. For the CDR3, the DNA is TGCGCCAGCAGCCCTATAAGATCTGGGGCCAACGTCCTGACTTTC. Translated, it gives CASSPIRSGANVLTF.

The V and J genes are TRBV9 and TRBJ1-2; weak D call: TRBD1 (6 bases). The CDR3 has 20 amino acids. Looked up from germline, CDR1 is SGDLS and CDR2 is YYNGEE. The V and J ends lost 0 bases and 0 bases respectively, with 24 bases between them. As DNA, the CDR3 is TGTGCCAGCAGCGTAGGCGTAGGACAGCCATACGTCCTAACTAACTATGGCTACACCTTC. It translates to CASSVGVGQPYVLTNYGYTF.

This chain links TRBV11-1 with TRBJ2-5; 7 nucleotides agree with TRBD1. Trimming removed 4 bases from V and 2 bases from J; junction bases left unmatched: 13. Germline CDR1 SGHAT, CDR2 FQDESV (reference sequence). The CDR3 totals 17 residues. The CDR3 reads CASSSNRGVTPQETQYF. CDR3 DNA sequence: TGTGCCAGCAGCTCAAACAGGGGCGTTACCCCGCAAGAGACCCAGTACTTC.

The CDR3 sequence: CASSLDFSGYNEQFF. The CDR3 DNA reads as TGTGCCAGCAGCTTGGACTTTAGCGGCTACAATGAGCAGTTCTTC. The chain employs TRBV5-4 and TRBJ2-1, with D perhaps matching TRBD2 (6 bases). This CDR3 comprises 15 residues. Per the germline V gene, CDR1 is SGHNT and CDR2 is YYREEE (reference sequence). V was trimmed by 0 bases and J by 3 bases, leaving 10 bases between them.